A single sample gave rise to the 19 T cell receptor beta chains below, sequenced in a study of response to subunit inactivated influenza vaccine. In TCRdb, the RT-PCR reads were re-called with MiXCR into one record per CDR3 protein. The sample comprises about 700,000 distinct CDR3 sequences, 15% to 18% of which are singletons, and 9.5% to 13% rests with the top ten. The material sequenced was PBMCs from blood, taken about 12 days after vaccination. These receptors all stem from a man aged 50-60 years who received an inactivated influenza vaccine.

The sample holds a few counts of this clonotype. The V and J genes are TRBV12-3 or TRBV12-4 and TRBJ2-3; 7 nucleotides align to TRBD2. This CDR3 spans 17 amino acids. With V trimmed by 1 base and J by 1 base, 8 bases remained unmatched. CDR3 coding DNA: TGTGCCAGCAGTTTAGGCGTTCGGGGGGTTGGCACAGATACGCAGTATTTT. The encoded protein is CASSLGVRGVGTDTQYF.

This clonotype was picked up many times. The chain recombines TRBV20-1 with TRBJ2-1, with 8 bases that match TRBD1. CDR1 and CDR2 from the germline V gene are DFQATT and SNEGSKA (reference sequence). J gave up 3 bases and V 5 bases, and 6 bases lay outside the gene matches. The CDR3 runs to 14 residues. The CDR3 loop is CSADRGEDYNEQFF. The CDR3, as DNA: TGCAGTGCTGACAGGGGCGAGGACTACAATGAGCAGTTCTTC.

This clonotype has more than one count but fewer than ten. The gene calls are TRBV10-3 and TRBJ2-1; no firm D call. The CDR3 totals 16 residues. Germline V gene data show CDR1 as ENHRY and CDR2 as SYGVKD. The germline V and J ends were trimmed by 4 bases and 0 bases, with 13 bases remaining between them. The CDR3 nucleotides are TGTGCCATCAGTGTGTTGGCCCCTAGCTCCTACAATGAGCAGTTCTTC. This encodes CAISVLAPSSYNEQFF.

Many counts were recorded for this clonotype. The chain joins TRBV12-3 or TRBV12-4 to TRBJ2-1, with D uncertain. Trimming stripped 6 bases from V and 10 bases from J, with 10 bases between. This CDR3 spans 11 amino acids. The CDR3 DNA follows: TGTGCCAGCAGCCTGGCGTGGGAGCAGTTCTTC. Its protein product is CASSLAWEQFF.

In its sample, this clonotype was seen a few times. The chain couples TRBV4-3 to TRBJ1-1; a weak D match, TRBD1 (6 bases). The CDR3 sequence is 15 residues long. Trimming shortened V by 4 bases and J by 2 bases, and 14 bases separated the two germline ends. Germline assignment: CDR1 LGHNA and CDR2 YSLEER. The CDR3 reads CASSPSDRTNTEAFF. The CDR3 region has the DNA TGCGCCAGCAGCCCTTCAGACAGGACTAACACTGAAGCTTTCTTT.

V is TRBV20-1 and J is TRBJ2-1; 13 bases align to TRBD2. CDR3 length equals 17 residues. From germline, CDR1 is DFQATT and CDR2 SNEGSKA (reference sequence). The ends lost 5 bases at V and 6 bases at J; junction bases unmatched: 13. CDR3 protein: CSASGLAGVSGPNEQFF. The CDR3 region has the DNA TGCAGTGCTTCCGGACTAGCGGGAGTTAGTGGACCCAATGAGCAGTTCTTC.

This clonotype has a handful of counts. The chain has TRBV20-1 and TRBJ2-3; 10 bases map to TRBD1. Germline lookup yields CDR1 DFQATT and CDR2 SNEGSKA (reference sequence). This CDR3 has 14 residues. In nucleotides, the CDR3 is TGCAGCACTAAGGACAGGGGGTGGACAGATACGCAGTATTTT. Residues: CSTKDRGWTDTQYF.

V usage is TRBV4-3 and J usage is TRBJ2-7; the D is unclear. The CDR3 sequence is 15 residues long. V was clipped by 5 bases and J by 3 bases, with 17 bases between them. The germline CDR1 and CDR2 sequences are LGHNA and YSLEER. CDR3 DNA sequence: TGCGCCAGCAGCATAGGCCGTGGGCTCGGCTACGAGCAGTACTTC. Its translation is CASSIGRGLGYEQYF.

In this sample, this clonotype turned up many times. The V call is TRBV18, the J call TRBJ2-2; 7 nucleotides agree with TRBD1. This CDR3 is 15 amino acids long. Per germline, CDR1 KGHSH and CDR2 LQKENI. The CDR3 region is CASSPGQTNTGELFF. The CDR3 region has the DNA TGTGCTAGCAGCCCGGGACAGACGAACACCGGGGAGCTGTTTTTT.

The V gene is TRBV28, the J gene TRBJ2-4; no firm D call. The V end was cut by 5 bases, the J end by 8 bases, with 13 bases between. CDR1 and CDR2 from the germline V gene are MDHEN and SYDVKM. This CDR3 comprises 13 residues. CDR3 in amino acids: CASSGKGVHIQYF. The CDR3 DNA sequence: TGTGCCAGCAGTGGAAAGGGTGTACACATTCAGTACTTC.

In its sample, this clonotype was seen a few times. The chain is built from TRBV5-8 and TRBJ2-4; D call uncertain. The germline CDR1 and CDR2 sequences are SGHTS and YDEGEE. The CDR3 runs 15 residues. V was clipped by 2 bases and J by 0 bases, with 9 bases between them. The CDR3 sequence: CASSLGVRAKNIQYF. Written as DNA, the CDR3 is TGTGCCAGCAGCTTAGGTGTGAGAGCCAAAAACATTCAGTACTTC.

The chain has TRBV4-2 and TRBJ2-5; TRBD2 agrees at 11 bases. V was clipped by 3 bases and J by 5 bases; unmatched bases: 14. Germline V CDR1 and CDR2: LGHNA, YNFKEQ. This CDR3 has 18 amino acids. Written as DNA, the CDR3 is TGTGCCAGCAGCCACATGCTGATTAGCGGGAGGGCCGGGGAGACCCAGTACTTC. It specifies CASSHMLISGRAGETQYF.

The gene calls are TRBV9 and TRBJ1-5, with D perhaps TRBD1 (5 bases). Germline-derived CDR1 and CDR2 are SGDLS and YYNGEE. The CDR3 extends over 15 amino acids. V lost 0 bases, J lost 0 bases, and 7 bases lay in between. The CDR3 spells CASSVGGSSNQPQHF. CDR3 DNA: TGTGCCAGCAGCGTAGGGGGCTCTAGCAATCAGCCCCAGCATTTT.

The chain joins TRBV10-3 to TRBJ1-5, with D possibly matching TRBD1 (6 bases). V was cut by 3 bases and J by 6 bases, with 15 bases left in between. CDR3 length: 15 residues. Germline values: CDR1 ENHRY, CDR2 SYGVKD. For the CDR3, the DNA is TGTGCCATCAGTGATAGTACAGGGAGCGGTCAGCCCCAGCATTTT. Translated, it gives CAISDSTGSGQPQHF.

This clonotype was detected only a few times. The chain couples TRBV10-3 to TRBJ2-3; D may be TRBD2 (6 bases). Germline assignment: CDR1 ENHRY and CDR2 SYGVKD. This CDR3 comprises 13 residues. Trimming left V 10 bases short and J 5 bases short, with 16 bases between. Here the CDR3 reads CATTGPGLDTQYF. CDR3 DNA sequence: TGTGCCACCACGGGACCGGGACTAGATACGCAGTATTTT.

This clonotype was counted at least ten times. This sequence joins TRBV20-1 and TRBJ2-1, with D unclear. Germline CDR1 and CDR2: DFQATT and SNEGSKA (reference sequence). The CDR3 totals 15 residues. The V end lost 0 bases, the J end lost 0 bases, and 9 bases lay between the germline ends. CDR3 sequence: CSARDIYSSYNEQFF. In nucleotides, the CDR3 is TGCAGTGCTAGAGACATATATAGCTCCTACAATGAGCAGTTCTTC.

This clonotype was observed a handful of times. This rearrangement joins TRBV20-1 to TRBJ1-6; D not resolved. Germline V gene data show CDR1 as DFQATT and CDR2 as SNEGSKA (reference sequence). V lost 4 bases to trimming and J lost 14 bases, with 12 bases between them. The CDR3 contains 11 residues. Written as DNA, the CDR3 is TGCAGTGCTAAGACTAATATCGCCCTCCACTTT. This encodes CSAKTNIALHF.

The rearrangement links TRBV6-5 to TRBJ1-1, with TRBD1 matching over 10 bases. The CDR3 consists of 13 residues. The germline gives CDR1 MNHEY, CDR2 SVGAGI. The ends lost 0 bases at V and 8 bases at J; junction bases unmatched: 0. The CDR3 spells CASSYSGQGEAFF. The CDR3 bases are TGTGCCAGCAGTTACTCGGGACAGGGGGAAGCTTTCTTT.

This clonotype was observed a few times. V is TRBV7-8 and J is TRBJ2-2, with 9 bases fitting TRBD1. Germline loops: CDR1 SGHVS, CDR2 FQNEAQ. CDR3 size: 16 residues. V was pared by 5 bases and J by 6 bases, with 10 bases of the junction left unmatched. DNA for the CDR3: TGTGCCAGCAGCACATACGGGACAGGGATCGCCGGGGAGCTGTTTTTT. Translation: CASSTYGTGIAGELFF. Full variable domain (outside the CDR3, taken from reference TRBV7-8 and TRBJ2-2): GAGVSQSPRYKVAKRGQDVALRCDPISGHVSLFWYQQALGQGPEFLTYFQNEAQLDKSGLPSDRFFAERPEGSVSTLKIQRTQQEDSAVYLCASSTYGTGIAGELFFGEGSRLTVL.